This TCR beta chain was retrieved from a study of OX40 agonist ivuxolimab in advanced cancers. At the level of the study: Given to patients was ivuxolimab, an agonistic anti-OX40 (CD134) antibody. In this trial design, patients received ivuxolimab intravenously at 0.01 to 10 mg/kg every 2 weeks.

Trimming left V 1 base short and J 4 bases short, with 14 bases between. CDR1 and CDR2 (germline): SGHDT, YYEEEE. This CDR3 is 16 amino acids long. Notes on the study in general: At doses 0.1 to 3.0 mg/kg, CD4+ and CD8+ clones expanded. Part of the nonresponder group also had normalized T-cell clonal expansion that was low.

With regard to this clone: Its target is not known.

Clones were read by immunoSEQ multiplex PCR, and TCRdb kept only the in-frame ones, dropping some. The table lists about 35,000 clones, 65% to 80% of them singletons, with roughly 15% in the top ten. This clonotype was sampled from an adult with an advanced solid tumor such as melanoma, head and neck, liver or kidney cancer. The chain joins TRBV5-6 to TRBJ2-2; the D gene could be TRBD1 or TRBD2 (5 bases each). The source material was CD4+ or CD8+ T cells sorted from blood, sampled in a trial of the OX40 agonist ivuxolimab. CDR3 coding DNA: TGTGCCAGCAGCTTGTGGGGGACCTCGGTCACCGGGGAGCTGTTTTTT. Its translation is CASSLWGTSVTGELFF.